This entry lists 28 T cell receptor beta chains sequenced from one sample in a study of Graves' ophthalmopathy and Graves' hyperthyroidism. The TCR beta CDR3 regions underwent amplification from RNA transcripts. First-round RT-PCR employed HTBI primers, with a second-round multiplex PCR after it. TCRdb passed the multiplex PCR reads through MiXCR, listing each CDR3 protein once. This table has almost 400,000 distinct CDR3 sequences, 15% to 20% appearing once. Sample: peripheral blood. These receptors were taken from a young woman with Graves' ophthalmopathy.

This clonotype has ten or more counts. The CDR3 DNA follows: TGTGCCACCAGTGTGGGGGCTGGTTACGAGCAGTACTTC. It is translated as CATSVGAGYEQYF. The chain joins TRBV24-1 to TRBJ2-7; possibly TRBD1 for D (6 bases). Trimming shortened V by 5 bases and J by 4 bases, and 11 bases separated the two germline ends. Germline-derived CDR1 and CDR2 are KGHDR and SFDVKD. The CDR3 extends over 13 amino acids.

This clonotype came up many times. The chain combines TRBV28 with TRBJ2-4, with unresolved D. CDR3 length equals 14 residues. V was trimmed by 1 base and J by 10 bases, leaving 14 bases between them. Germline CDR1 MDHEN, CDR2 SYDVKM. The DNA of the CDR3 is TGTGCCAGCAGTTTATCAACCCCTGGCCGTATTCAGTACTTC. The encoded protein is CASSLSTPGRIQYF.

This clonotype has at least ten counts. This sequence joins TRBV5-4 and TRBJ1-1, with D uncertain. CDR3 length equals 17 residues. Deletions cut 3 bases from V and 0 bases from J, with 18 bases between. Germline lookup yields CDR1 SGHNT and CDR2 YYREEE (reference sequence). In DNA, the CDR3 is TGTGCCAGCAGCTGGACTCCGAGCGGGTTTATGAACACTGAAGCTTTCTTT. Translation: CASSWTPSGFMNTEAFF.

This clonotype was picked up many times. This chain uses TRBV18 with TRBJ1-1; TRBD1 matches at 7 bases. The ends lost 6 bases at V and 1 base at J; junction bases unmatched: 14. The CDR3 extends over 17 amino acids. Germline V gives CDR1 KGHSH, CDR2 LQKENI. CDR3 sequence: CASSPRQGRDTNTEAFF. The CDR3 DNA follows: TGTGCCAGCTCGCCCAGACAGGGACGGGATACGAACACTGAAGCTTTCTTT. The variable domain in full, with the rest retrieved from reference TRBV18 and TRBJ1-1, is NAGVMQNPRHLVRRRGQEARLRCSPMKGHSHVYWYRQLPEEGLKFMVYLQKENIIDESGMPKERFSAEFPKEGPSILRIQQVVRGDSAAYFCASSPRQGRDTNTEAFFGQGTRLTVV.

This clonotype appeared many times. The junction shows a germline mismatch at one end, possibly a read error. V gene TRBV29-1 combines with J gene TRBJ2-2; D not resolved. This CDR3 region has 11 residues. Germline assignment: CDR1 SQVTM and CDR2 ANQGSEA. The CDR3 nucleotides read TGCAGCGCTGAATCCCCCGGGGAGCTGTTTTTT. Residues: CSAESPGELFF.

Many counts were recorded for this clonotype. The chain employs TRBV6-1 and TRBJ2-7, with D maybe TRBD1 (6 bases). Germline assignment: CDR1 MNHNS and CDR2 SASEGT. V was shortened by 1 base and J by 0 bases, with 10 bases between the two germline ends. This CDR3 region has 15 residues. The CDR3 loop reads CASSEEGVGSYEQYF. The CDR3 nucleotides are TGTGCCAGCAGTGAAGAGGGGGTCGGCTCCTACGAGCAGTACTTC.

This clonotype came up many times. This rearrangement joins TRBV4-1 to TRBJ1-5, with 10 bases lining up with TRBD1. Germline V CDR1 and CDR2: MGHRA, YSYEKL. Unmatched junction bases numbered 13, after V lost 0 bases and J lost 8 bases. This CDR3 has 18 amino acids. CDR3 residues: CASSQEVRDRGVPKPQHF. Written as DNA, the CDR3 is TGCGCCAGCAGCCAAGAGGTTAGGGACAGGGGAGTGCCCAAGCCCCAGCATTTT.

This clonotype was seen many times. The chain couples TRBV19 to TRBJ1-3; D may be TRBD1 (6 bases). V was clipped by 3 bases and J by 4 bases, with 19 bases between them. This CDR3 is built from 17 residues. CDR1 is LNHDA and CDR2 is SQIVND in the germline V gene (reference sequence). This CDR3 reads CASSIRTVESVGNTIYF. In DNA form, the CDR3 reads TGTGCCAGTAGTATCAGGACAGTCGAGTCGGTCGGAAACACCATATATTTT.

The chain employs TRBV5-1 and TRBJ1-5, with D possibly matching TRBD1 (5 bases). The CDR3 is 14 amino acids. Trimming took off 2 bases at V and 5 bases at J, with 11 bases between the two ends. CDR1 SGHRS and CDR2 YFSETQ come from the germline V gene. In nucleotides, the CDR3 is TGCGCCAGCAGCTTTAACCCGGGGGATCAGCCCCAGCATTTT. Encoded protein: CASSFNPGDQPQHF. Full variable domain (rest looked up from reference TRBV5-1 and TRBJ1-5): KAGVTQTPRYLIKTRGQQVTLSCSPISGHRSVSWYQQTPGQGLQFLFEYFSETQRNKGNFPGRFSGRQFSNSRSEMNVSTLELGDSALYLCASSFNPGDQPQHFGDGTRLSIL.

This clonotype was counted at least ten times. The chain recombines TRBV12-3 or TRBV12-4 with TRBJ1-3; a possible D gene is TRBD1 (6 bases). This CDR3 is built from 13 residues. V was clipped by 5 bases and J by 3 bases, with 8 bases between them. The CDR3 sequence is CASSTGFGNTIYF. The CDR3 DNA sequence: TGTGCCAGCAGTACAGGGTTTGGAAACACCATATATTTT.

The sample holds many counts of this clonotype. The CDR3, as DNA: TGTGCCTGGAGCCACTTGGGGACAGGGGGCACTGAAGCTTTCTTT. Residues: CAWSHLGTGGTEAFF. The rearrangement uses TRBV30 and TRBJ1-1; 11 bases align to TRBD1. Trimming removed 3 bases from V and 4 bases from J; junction bases left unmatched: 7. Per the germline V gene, CDR1 is GTSNPN and CDR2 is SVGIG (reference sequence). The CDR3 contains 15 residues.

This clonotype came up many times. V is TRBV29-1 and J is TRBJ2-2, with D possibly being TRBD1 or TRBD2 (5 bases each). This CDR3 contains 13 residues. The germline CDR1 and CDR2 sequences are SQVTM and ANQGSEA. The CDR3 sequence: CRFGAGSTGELFF. CDR3 DNA sequence: TGCAGATTTGGGGCAGGGAGCACCGGGGAGCTGTTTTTT.

The rearrangement uses TRBV6-1 and TRBJ1-1; 7 bases align to TRBD1. J lost 1 base, V lost 6 bases, and 8 bases had no gene match. Germline CDR1 reads MNHNS; CDR2 reads SASEGT. CDR3 length: 15 residues. DNA of the CDR3: TGTGCCAGCAGCCTAACGTGGACAGGGAACACTGAAGCTTTCTTT. Its translation is CASSLTWTGNTEAFF.

This clonotype was detected only a few times. CDR3 in amino acids: CASSQDIATPGGYTF. As DNA, the CDR3 is TGTGCCAGCAGCCAAGATATCGCCACCCCGGGAGGCTACACCTTC. V and J are TRBV3-1 and TRBJ1-2, with unresolved D. Germline V gene sequence: CDR1 LGHDT, CDR2 YNNKEL (reference sequence). With 0 bases removed from V and 8 bases from J, the gap between germline ends came to 16 bases. The CDR3 has 15 residues. The complete variable domain, with remaining parts taken from reference TRBV3-1 and TRBJ1-2, reads DTAVSQTPKYLVTQMGNDKSIKCEQNLGHDTMYWYKQDSKKFLKIMFSYNNKELIINETVPNRFSPKSPDKAHLNLHINSLELGDSAVYFCASSQDIATPGGYTFGSGTRLTVV.

This clonotype was picked up many times. J is TRBJ1-1 and V is TRBV6-2 or TRBV6-3, with a possible D match to TRBD1 (5 bases). The CDR3 contains 15 residues. Germline CDR1 reads MNHEY; CDR2 reads SVGEGT. Trimming removed 6 bases from V and 7 bases from J, with 21 bases in between. The CDR3 here is CASSPSKAGDGEAFF. The DNA for the CDR3 is TGTGCCAGCAGCCCATCCAAAGCGGGGGATGGTGAAGCTTTCTTT.

The chain has TRBV6-2 or TRBV6-3 and TRBJ1-1, with no clear D. Germline lookup yields CDR1 MNHEY and CDR2 SVGEGT. The CDR3 runs to 14 residues. V shed 4 bases and J shed 2 bases, with 11 bases lying between them. This CDR3 is CASSSYRYNTEAFF. The CDR3 DNA is TGTGCCAGCAGTTCTTACAGATACAACACTGAAGCTTTCTTT.

This clonotype occurred many times. The J gene is TRBJ1-5, the V gene TRBV19; 9 bases are a match to TRBD1. The CDR3 contains 19 residues. V lost 7 bases to trimming and J lost 2 bases; unmatched junction nucleotides: 18. Germline loops: CDR1 LNHDA, CDR2 SQIVND (reference sequence). In DNA, the CDR3 is TGTGCCAGTATGTTACGGCGGGACAGGGTAGGGATGGGCAATCAGCCCCAGCATTTT. As protein: CASMLRRDRVGMGNQPQHF.

This clonotype was recorded at least ten times. V and J are TRBV20-1 and TRBJ2-2; D uncertain. Germline loops: CDR1 DFQATT, CDR2 SNEGSKA (reference sequence). V dropped 0 bases and J dropped 1 base, with 9 bases sitting between them. This CDR3 comprises 15 residues. CDR3 region: CSARDPAENTGELFF. The CDR3 DNA follows: TGCAGTGCTAGAGATCCGGCAGAGAACACCGGGGAGCTGTTTTTT.

This clonotype is a singleton in its sample. The V and J genes are TRBV11-1 and TRBJ1-2; D is possibly TRBD1 (5 bases). This CDR3 contains 16 residues. From germline, CDR1 is SGHAT and CDR2 FQDESV (reference sequence). V lost 3 bases, J lost 1 base, and 15 bases lay in between. CDR3 in amino acids: CASSLGGTNNNYGYTF. The CDR3 region has the DNA TGTGCCAGCAGCTTGGGAGGGACGAATAATAACTATGGCTACACCTTC. Full variable domain (rest looked up from reference TRBV11-1 and TRBJ1-2): EAEVAQSPRYKITEKSQAVAFWCDPISGHATLYWYRQILGQGPELLVQFQDESVVDDSQLPKDRFSAERLKGVDSTLKIQPAELGDSAMYLCASSLGGTNNNYGYTFGSGTRLTVV.

This clonotype was recorded many times. The CDR3 region is CASRISGARDTGELFF. In DNA form, the CDR3 reads TGTGCCAGCAGGATAAGCGGGGCCAGGGACACCGGGGAGCTGTTTTTT. The chain employs TRBV6-5 and TRBJ2-2; 7 nucleotides line up with TRBD2. Germline V gene data show CDR1 as MNHEY and CDR2 as SVGAGI. V shed 6 bases, J shed 3 bases, and the junction held 10 bases outside the gene matches. The CDR3 covers 16 residues.

Many counts were recorded for this clonotype. The CDR3 is CASLGGYEAFF. The CDR3, as DNA: TGCGCCAGCTTGGGGGGGTATGAAGCTTTCTTT. J is TRBJ1-1 and V is TRBV10-1, with D possibly matching TRBD1 (5 bases). Trimming left V 8 bases short and J 7 bases short, with 11 bases between. The CDR3 is made up of 11 amino acids. The germline CDR1 and CDR2 sequences are WNHNN and SYGVQD (reference sequence).

The V gene is TRBV7-8, the J gene TRBJ1-2; D ambiguous. CDR3 length: 14 amino acids. Germline V gene data show CDR1 as SGHVS and CDR2 as FQNEAQ. V dropped 3 bases and J dropped 4 bases, with 12 bases sitting between them. Here the CDR3 DNA reads TGTGCCAGCAGCTTGTCGGACGGGAGCTATGGCTACACCTTC. Its protein product is CASSLSDGSYGYTF.

This clonotype was observed many times. V usage is TRBV18 and J usage is TRBJ1-2; D gene unclear. Per germline, CDR1 KGHSH and CDR2 LQKENI. CDR3 size: 14 residues. Trimming stripped 2 bases from V and 2 bases from J, with 9 bases between. The DNA for the CDR3 is TGTGCCAGCTCACCAGGTCGCCGGAACTATGGCTACACCTTC. Amino acid sequence: CASSPGRRNYGYTF.

The table lists this clonotype with many counts. The rearrangement links TRBV10-2 to TRBJ1-1, with D unresolved. Trimming pared 0 bases from V and 5 bases from J, leaving 13 bases between. Per germline, CDR1 WSHSY and CDR2 SAAADI. The CDR3 totals 15 residues. The DNA of the CDR3 is TGCGCCAGCAGTGAGTCGTATATATGGAGGACTGAAGCTTTCTTT. It is translated as CASSESYIWRTEAFF.

This clonotype was picked up many times. The rearrangement uses TRBV5-1 and TRBJ2-4, with D tentatively TRBD1 (7 bases). With 4 bases removed from V and 2 bases from J, the gap between germline ends came to 16 bases. Germline CDR1 reads SGHRS; CDR2 reads YFSETQ. This CDR3 region has 16 residues. The CDR3 here is CASSRETGTTKNIQYF. CDR3 bases: TGCGCCAGCAGCCGGGAGACAGGGACGACCAAAAACATTCAGTACTTC.

This clonotype was detected many times. The V call is TRBV20-1, the J call TRBJ2-2; 8 bases fit TRBD2. The V gene end was trimmed by 1 base and the J gene end by 9 bases; junction bases not matched to a gene: 4. The CDR3 contains 13 residues. Germline-derived CDR1 and CDR2 are DFQATT and SNEGSKA (reference sequence). DNA for the CDR3: TGCAGTGCTAGAGTCCGGGGGGGCCGGGAGCTGTTTTTT. As protein: CSARVRGGRELFF.

This clonotype was counted many times. The chain carries TRBV27 and TRBJ1-5, with 8 positions matching TRBD1. The CDR3 is made up of 14 amino acids. Germline lookup yields CDR1 MNHEY and CDR2 SMNVEV (reference sequence). J gave up 11 bases and V 3 bases, and 9 bases lay outside the gene matches. The CDR3: CASSFAQGAGAQHF. CDR3 bases: TGTGCCAGCAGTTTCGCGCAGGGGGCCGGGGCCCAGCATTTT.

At least ten counts were recorded for this clonotype. This chain uses TRBV28 with TRBJ2-2, with 7 bases identical to TRBD1. The CDR3 length is 16 residues. The trim removed 5 bases at V and 2 bases at J, leaving 8 bases unmatched. Germline assignment: CDR1 MDHEN and CDR2 SYDVKM. The CDR3 loop is CASSGPRQGNTGELFF. In DNA, the CDR3 is TGTGCCAGCAGTGGACCCCGACAGGGTAACACCGGGGAGCTGTTTTTT.